These T cell receptor beta chains were read from a single sample in a study of blood T cells in healthy people across ages. TCRdb called the 5' RACE reads again in MiXCR, with one record for every CDR3 protein. Among about a million distinct CDR3 sequences, around two fifths were seen once, and the ten largest hold under 15%. Sequenced input: blood. The receptors shown here come from a man between 18 and 35 years old in good health. CDR3s include the opening cysteine and the closing phenylalanine or tryptophan. Fields, in order: D gene, clone size, CDR3 length, J gene, V gene, CDR3 DNA, CDR3 protein. The D gene is left open where the match is weak. Not every row has a clone size; where given, it reads once, few, many or a size class.

d_gene: NA
abundance: few
len: 13
j_gene: TRBJ2-5
v_gene: TRBV6-5
CDR3nt: TGTGCCAGCTCGCCCCATCGGGGGAAGACCCAGTACTTC
CDR3aa: CASSPHRGKTQYF

d_gene: TRBD1
abundance: NA
len: 19
j_gene: TRBJ1-1
v_gene: TRBV27
CDR3nt: TGTGCCAGCAGTCCTCCGGGACAGGGGGTCTGGGGCATGAACACTGAAGCTTTCTTT
CDR3aa: CASSPPGQGVWGMNTEAFF

d_gene: TRBD2
abundance: NA
len: 17
j_gene: TRBJ2-7
v_gene: TRBV4-1
CDR3nt: TGCGCCAGCAGCCAACCTTTAGCGGGAGCCCAGGGCAATGAGCAGTACTTC
CDR3aa: CASSQPLAGAQGNEQYF

d_gene: NA
abundance: NA
len: 14
j_gene: TRBJ1-5
v_gene: TRBV6-1
CDR3nt: TGTGCCAGCAAGGCAGGCTATAGCAATCAGCCCCAGCATTTT
CDR3aa: CASKAGYSNQPQHF

d_gene: TRBD1
abundance: NA
len: 15
j_gene: TRBJ2-1
v_gene: TRBV7-9
CDR3nt: TGTGCCAGCACCGGAGGGACAGGGTCTCCAAATGAGCAGTTCTTC
CDR3aa: CASTGGTGSPNEQFF

d_gene: NA
abundance: NA
len: 9
j_gene: TRBJ1-1
v_gene: TRBV20-1
CDR3nt: TGCAGTGCTGCTCGAAAGGCTTTCTTT
CDR3aa: CSAARKAFF

d_gene: NA
abundance: NA
len: 13
j_gene: TRBJ1-2
v_gene: TRBV28
CDR3nt: TGTGCCAGCAGTGCCTCGCAGGACTATGGCTACACCTTC
CDR3aa: CASSASQDYGYTF

d_gene: NA
abundance: few
len: 16
j_gene: TRBJ1-5
v_gene: TRBV6-5
CDR3nt: TGTGCCAGCAGTTACCCCGGGGGAGAAGATAATCAGCCCCAGCATTTT
CDR3aa: CASSYPGGEDNQPQHF

d_gene: NA
abundance: NA
len: 12
j_gene: TRBJ1-1
v_gene: TRBV19
CDR3nt: TGTGCCAGTACACTGAGGGGGGGAGAAGCTTTCTTT
CDR3aa: CASTLRGGEAFF

d_gene: TRBD1
abundance: once
len: 13
j_gene: TRBJ1-2
v_gene: TRBV20-1
CDR3nt: TGCAGTGCTAGACCGGGACAGTTCTATGGCTACACCTTC
CDR3aa: CSARPGQFYGYTF

d_gene: NA
abundance: many
len: 10
j_gene: TRBJ1-2
v_gene: TRBV29-1
CDR3nt: TGCAGCGTTGACTTGGGGGGCTACACCTTC
CDR3aa: CSVDLGGYTF

d_gene: NA
abundance: few
len: 14
j_gene: TRBJ2-3
v_gene: TRBV5-1
CDR3nt: TGCGCCAGCAGCTTGGCCATAGCTTCAGATACGCAGTATTTT
CDR3aa: CASSLAIASDTQYF

d_gene: NA
abundance: few
len: 15
j_gene: TRBJ2-1
v_gene: TRBV7-2
CDR3nt: TGTGCCAGCAGCCAACCTGCCCTTGGAACAAATGAGCAGTTCTTC
CDR3aa: CASSQPALGTNEQFF

d_gene: NA
abundance: many
len: 12
j_gene: TRBJ2-3
v_gene: TRBV15
CDR3nt: TGTGCCACCAGCAGAGGACATTATACGCAGTATTTT
CDR3aa: CATSRGHYTQYF

d_gene: NA
abundance: NA
len: 15
j_gene: TRBJ2-7
v_gene: TRBV30
CDR3nt: TGTGCCTGGAATACAGGAACTGGCAGGGGTTACGAGCAGTACTTC
CDR3aa: CAWNTGTGRGYEQYF

d_gene: TRBD1
abundance: many
len: 15
j_gene: TRBJ1-5
v_gene: TRBV12-5
CDR3nt: TGTGCTATAGGACAGGGTGGCTTTGCCGCTCAGCCCCAGCATTTT
CDR3aa: CAIGQGGFAAQPQHF

d_gene: TRBD1
abundance: few
len: 15
j_gene: TRBJ1-5
v_gene: TRBV11-2
CDR3nt: TGTGCCAGCAGCTTAACCAGGGGGAGCAATCAGCCCCAGCATTTT
CDR3aa: CASSLTRGSNQPQHF

d_gene: NA
abundance: NA
len: 14
j_gene: TRBJ2-1
v_gene: TRBV20-1
CDR3nt: TGCAGTGCTGCAGACCCCTCCTCCGGCAATGAGCAGTTCTTC
CDR3aa: CSAADPSSGNEQFF

d_gene: NA
abundance: NA
len: 15
j_gene: TRBJ2-2
v_gene: TRBV3-1
CDR3nt: TGTGCCAGCAGCCATTCAGGGGCGAACACCGGGGAGCTGTTTTTT
CDR3aa: CASSHSGANTGELFF

d_gene: NA
abundance: NA
len: 14
j_gene: TRBJ2-7
v_gene: TRBV20-1
CDR3nt: TGCAGTGCTCGGGACCGCCGATCGCCCTACGAGCAGTACTTC
CDR3aa: CSARDRRSPYEQYF

d_gene: TRBD1
abundance: NA
len: 15
j_gene: TRBJ1-2
v_gene: TRBV9
CDR3nt: TGTGCCAGCAGCGACCGGGACAGTAACCTCTATGGCTACACCTTC
CDR3aa: CASSDRDSNLYGYTF

d_gene: NA
abundance: NA
len: 12
j_gene: TRBJ2-7
v_gene: TRBV7-2
CDR3nt: TGTGCCAGCAGCTTAGACCTCCACGAGCAGTACTTC
CDR3aa: CASSLDLHEQYF

d_gene: TRBD1
abundance: NA
len: 15
j_gene: TRBJ2-7
v_gene: TRBV20-1
CDR3nt: TGCAGTGCTAGAGATCTACAGGGGGCGTCCTACGAGCAGTACTTC
CDR3aa: CSARDLQGASYEQYF

d_gene: NA
abundance: few
len: 16
j_gene: TRBJ2-5
v_gene: TRBV7-8
CDR3nt: TGTGCCAGCAGCTCCATCGAACAGGCTTTCGAAGAGACCCAGTACTTC
CDR3aa: CASSSIEQAFEETQYF

d_gene: NA
abundance: NA
len: 10
j_gene: TRBJ2-1
v_gene: TRBV20-1
CDR3nt: TGCAGTGCTAGTTATGGGTCGCAGTTCTTC
CDR3aa: CSASYGSQFF

d_gene: NA
abundance: NA
len: 12
j_gene: TRBJ1-1
v_gene: TRBV4-1
CDR3nt: TGCGCCAGCAGCCAACTGGAGACTGAAGCTTTCTTT
CDR3aa: CASSQLETEAFF

d_gene: NA
abundance: few
len: 15
j_gene: TRBJ2-1
v_gene: TRBV6-5
CDR3nt: TGTGCCAGCAGCCCCGAGGGCCTCCCCTACAATGAGCAGTTCTTC
CDR3aa: CASSPEGLPYNEQFF

d_gene: NA
abundance: NA
len: 15
j_gene: TRBJ2-4
v_gene: TRBV11-2
CDR3nt: TGTGCCAGCATGGCCCCCCGGATAGCCAAAAACATTCAGTACTTC
CDR3aa: CASMAPRIAKNIQYF

d_gene: NA
abundance: NA
len: 15
j_gene: TRBJ2-3
v_gene: TRBV20-1
CDR3nt: TGCAGTGCTAGTCATAAGCTGGCCTACACAGATACGCAGTATTTT
CDR3aa: CSASHKLAYTDTQYF

d_gene: NA
abundance: NA
len: 16
j_gene: TRBJ1-3
v_gene: TRBV12-3/TRBV12-4
CDR3nt: TGTGCCAGCAGGTTAAGGGCAGGGCGTGCTGAAAACACCATATATTTT
CDR3aa: CASRLRAGRAENTIYF

d_gene: NA
abundance: few
len: 12
j_gene: TRBJ2-1
v_gene: TRBV6-6
CDR3nt: TGTGCCAGCAGTGGGGCCGGGCATGAGCAGTTCTTC
CDR3aa: CASSGAGHEQFF

d_gene: TRBD1
abundance: NA
len: 20
j_gene: TRBJ1-5
v_gene: TRBV20-1
CDR3nt: TGCAGTGCTAGAGATGCTACATGGGACAGGGGGTTTTGGGGCAATCAGCCCCAGCATTTT
CDR3aa: CSARDATWDRGFWGNQPQHF

d_gene: NA
abundance: NA
len: 13
j_gene: TRBJ1-6
v_gene: TRBV6-6
CDR3nt: TGTGCCAGCAGTCCCTACAGGGACCCACCCCTCCACTTT
CDR3aa: CASSPYRDPPLHF

d_gene: NA
abundance: few
len: 12
j_gene: TRBJ1-5
v_gene: TRBV12-3/TRBV12-4
CDR3nt: TGTGCCAGCAGTCCGGGGGTGGAGCCCCAGCATTTT
CDR3aa: CASSPGVEPQHF

d_gene: NA
abundance: NA
len: 15
j_gene: TRBJ1-2
v_gene: TRBV9
CDR3nt: TGTGCCGGCAGTGCCTTGACAGGAGAGAACTATGGCTACACCTTC
CDR3aa: CAGSALTGENYGYTF

d_gene: TRBD2
abundance: few
len: 18
j_gene: TRBJ2-1
v_gene: TRBV11-2
CDR3nt: TGTGCCAGCAGCTTAGCCCTACCGGGACTAGCGAGACACAATGAGCAGTTCTTC
CDR3aa: CASSLALPGLARHNEQFF

d_gene: NA
abundance: NA
len: 15
j_gene: TRBJ1-2
v_gene: TRBV20-1
CDR3nt: TGCAGTGCTAGACCGAACACGCTAGCTAACTATGGCTACACCTTC
CDR3aa: CSARPNTLANYGYTF